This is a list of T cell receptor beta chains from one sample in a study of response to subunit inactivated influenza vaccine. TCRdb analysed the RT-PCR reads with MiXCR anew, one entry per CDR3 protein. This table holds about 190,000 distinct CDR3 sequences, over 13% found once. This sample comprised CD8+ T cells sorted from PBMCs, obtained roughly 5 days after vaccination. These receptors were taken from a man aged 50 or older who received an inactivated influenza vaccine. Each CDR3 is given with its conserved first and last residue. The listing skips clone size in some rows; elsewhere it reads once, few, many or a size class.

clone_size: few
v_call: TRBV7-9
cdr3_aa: CASSLAEGDGTDTQYF

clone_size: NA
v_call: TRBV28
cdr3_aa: CASSFSSLLKAGVLFF

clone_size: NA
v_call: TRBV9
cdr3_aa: CASSAGLAAYNEQFF

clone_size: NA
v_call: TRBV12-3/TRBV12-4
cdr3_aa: CASTVDIFYSYEQYF

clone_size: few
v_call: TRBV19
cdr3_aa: CASRVTGSTEAFF

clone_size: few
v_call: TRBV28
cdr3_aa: CASSLLGQGSDEQYF

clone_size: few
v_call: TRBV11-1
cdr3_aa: CASSPDMATYEQYF

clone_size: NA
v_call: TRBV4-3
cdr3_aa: CASSQDGEGYEQYF

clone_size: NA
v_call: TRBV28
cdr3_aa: CASSLPGTDITQETQYF

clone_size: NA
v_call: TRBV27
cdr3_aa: CASTGSGRERTDTQYF

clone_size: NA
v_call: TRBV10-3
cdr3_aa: CAISESWTGVNSPLHF

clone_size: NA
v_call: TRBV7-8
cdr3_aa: CASSYAGQKYGYTF

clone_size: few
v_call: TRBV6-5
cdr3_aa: CASSYSNQGNHGYTF

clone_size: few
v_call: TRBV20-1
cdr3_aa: CSASPHRRGKETQYF

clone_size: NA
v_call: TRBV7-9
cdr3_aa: CASSPWQGGETQYF

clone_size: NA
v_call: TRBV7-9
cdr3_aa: CASNGDRGGTDTQYF

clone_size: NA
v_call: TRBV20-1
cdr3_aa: CSARDLSGAGATDTQYF

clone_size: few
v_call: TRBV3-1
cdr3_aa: CASSQDEGLGVYEQYF

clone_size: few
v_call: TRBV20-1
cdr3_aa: CSADRLAGPVSSYNEQFF

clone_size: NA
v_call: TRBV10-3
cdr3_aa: CAISDVQGADEQFF

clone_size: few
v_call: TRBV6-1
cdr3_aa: CASNRDSPSRYSNQPQHF

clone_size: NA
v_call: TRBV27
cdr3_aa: CASSLSVAYEQYF

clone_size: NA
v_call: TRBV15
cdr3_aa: CATSRDRDSLYEQYF

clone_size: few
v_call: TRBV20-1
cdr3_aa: CSARDADRFPPEAFF

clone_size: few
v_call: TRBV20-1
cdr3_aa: CSAIPIEGTGELFF

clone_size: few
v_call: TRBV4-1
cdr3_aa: CASMDTRGGNTEAFF

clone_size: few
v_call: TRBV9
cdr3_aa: CASSVTETYEQYF

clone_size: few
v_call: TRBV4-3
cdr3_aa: CASSQTQGSYEQYF

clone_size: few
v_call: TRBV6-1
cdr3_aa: CASIGDRVNTGELFF

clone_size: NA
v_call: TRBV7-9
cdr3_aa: CASSPALANEQYF

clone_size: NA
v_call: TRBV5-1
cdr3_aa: CASSPLRTGKDVVGEQYF

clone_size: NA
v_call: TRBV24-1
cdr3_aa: CATSDPDRPGGYTF

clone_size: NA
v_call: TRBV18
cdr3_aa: CASSPYRTPGQETQYF

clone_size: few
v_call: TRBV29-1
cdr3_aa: CSVASGTPSYNEQFF

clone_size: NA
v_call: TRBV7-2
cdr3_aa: CASSVTSGRGNEQFF

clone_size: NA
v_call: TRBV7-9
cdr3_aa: CASSNSQGGPLSEQYF

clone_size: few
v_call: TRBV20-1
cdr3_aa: CSASSRYQETQYF

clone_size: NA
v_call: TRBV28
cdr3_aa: CASGLLGMDRVHEQYF

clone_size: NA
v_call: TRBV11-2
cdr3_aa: CASSLDFGRYEQYF

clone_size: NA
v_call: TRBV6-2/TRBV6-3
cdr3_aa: CASSWTGIFHEQYF

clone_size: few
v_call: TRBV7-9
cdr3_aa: CASSYTAYSEKLFF

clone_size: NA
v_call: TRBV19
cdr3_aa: CASSYGLAGGHYNEQFF

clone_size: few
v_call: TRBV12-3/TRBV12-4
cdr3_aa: CASSLGTTKETQYF

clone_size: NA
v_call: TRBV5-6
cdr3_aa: CAISPGTTHEQYF

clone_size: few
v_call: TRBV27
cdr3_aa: CASRRTITSEQYF

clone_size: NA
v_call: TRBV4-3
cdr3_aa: CASSQEKGLTYEQYF

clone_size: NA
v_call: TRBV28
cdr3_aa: CASSFQVRTGVTDTQYF

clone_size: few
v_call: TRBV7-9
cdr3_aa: CASSLVSSQETQYF

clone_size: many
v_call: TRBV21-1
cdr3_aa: CASSRLTMGGRTDTQYF

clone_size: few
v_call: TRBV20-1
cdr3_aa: CSARTLAGGTPYEQYF

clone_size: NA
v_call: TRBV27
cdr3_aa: CASSLSRQGPYEQYF

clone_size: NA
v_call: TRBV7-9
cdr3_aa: CASSGWATEAFF

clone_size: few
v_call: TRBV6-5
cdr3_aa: CASSYDRVMGNEKLFF

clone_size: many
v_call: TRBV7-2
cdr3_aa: CASSPDFYEQYF

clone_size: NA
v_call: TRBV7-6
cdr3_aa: CASSPSLAGGEQYF

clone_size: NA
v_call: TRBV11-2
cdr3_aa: CASSRSTGGADTQYF

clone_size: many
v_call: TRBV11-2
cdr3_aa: CASSFMTDTQYF